The 11 T cell receptor beta chains presented below share a single source sample, sequenced in a study of identical twins (dated by TCRdb to 2016 to 2018). Libraries were prepared through 5' RACE. Sequenced on an Illumina HiSeq 2000. TCRdb reprocessing: public reads trimmed at Q25 with fastp, clones called with MiXCR, in-frame beta chains kept. Entries that share a CDR3 protein sequence are merged under the most common genes and DNA. The sample includes around 280,000 distinct CDR3 sequences, with more than 6.5% observed a single time. 2.1% of the sample rests with the top ten. These data are also associated with another study on yellow fever vaccine responses in identical twins.

Material for sequencing was memory (CD45RO+) T cells sorted from blood. The cell subset or site label, as the study defines it: CD45RO+ enriched T cells. Receptor source: a woman aged 18-29 years in good health.

This clonotype was recorded at least ten times. This chain links TRBV24-1 with TRBJ2-1, with TRBD2 matching over 14 bases. In germline, CDR1 is KGHDR, CDR2 SFDVKD. This CDR3 spans 17 amino acids. Trimming took 4 bases from V and 7 from J; bases not matched to a gene: 8. In DNA form, the CDR3 reads TGTGCCACCAGTGACGCGGGACTAGCGGGAGTAGGAAATGAGCAGTTCTTC. Translation gives CATSDAGLAGVGNEQFF.

In this sample, this clonotype turned up a few times. DNA of the CDR3: TGTGCCAGCAGCTTAGAGCTGAAGGTGAGGGCAGATACGCAGTATTTT. This codes for CASSLELKVRADTQYF. The chain combines TRBV7-2 with TRBJ2-3; TRBD2 might be the D (5 bases). This CDR3 comprises 16 residues. V dropped 1 base and J dropped 4 bases, with 15 bases sitting between them. CDR1 SGHTA and CDR2 FQGNSA come from the germline V gene.

This chain joins TRBV5-1 and TRBJ2-7, with D maybe TRBD1 (6 bases). V was pared by 4 bases and J by 5 bases, with 22 bases between. The V gene's germline CDR1 is SGHRS and CDR2 YFSETQ. This CDR3 has 16 residues. CDR3 in DNA: TGCGCCAGCAGCCCGACAGGACAGATTGGGGTCCACGAGCAGTACTTC. Protein product: CASSPTGQIGVHEQYF.

This clonotype was picked up a small number of times. The chain combines TRBV19 with TRBJ1-5; the D is unclear. The CDR3 spans 15 residues. The germline V gene encodes CDR1 LNHDA and CDR2 SQIVND (reference sequence). V lost 5 bases and J lost 0, with 11 bases in between. The CDR3 DNA follows: TGTGCCAGTAGTCGTACAAAAAATAGCAATCAGCCCCAGCATTTT. This sequence encodes CASSRTKNSNQPQHF.

The chain links TRBV18 to TRBJ2-5; no firm D call. CDR1 and CDR2 from the germline V gene are KGHSH and LQKENI. The CDR3 extends over 13 amino acids. Trimming left V 3 bases short and J 1 base short, with 6 bases between. The CDR3 bases are TGTGCCAGCTCACCCTACAGCCAAGAGACCCAGTACTTC. It is translated as CASSPYSQETQYF.

The chain is built from TRBV7-9 and TRBJ1-2; TRBD1 aligns across 9 bases. V lost 5 bases, J lost 7 bases, and 8 bases stayed unmatched. The CDR3 loop spans 14 amino acids. Germline loops: CDR1 SEHNR, CDR2 FQNEAQ (reference sequence). CDR3 sequence reads: CASSPGTGRTGYTF. The CDR3 coding sequence is TGTGCCAGCAGCCCCGGGACAGGGAGGACTGGCTACACCTTC. Supplemented by reference TRBV7-9 and TRBJ1-2, the full variable domain reads DTGVSQNPRHKITKRGQNVTFRCDPISEHNRLYWYRQTLGQGPEFLTYFQNEAQLEKSRLLSDRFSAERPKGSFSTLEIQRTEQGDSAMYLCASSPGTGRTGYTFGSGTRLTVV.

In this sample, this clonotype turned up many times. This chain connects TRBV5-1 to TRBJ1-3, with D maybe TRBD1 (6 bases). Trimming took off 4 bases at V and 5 bases at J, with 16 bases between the two ends. Germline V gene sequence: CDR1 SGHRS, CDR2 YFSETQ. The CDR3 length is 15 residues. CDR3 DNA: TGCGCCAGCAGCCTTCAACCGGGACAAAGAAACACCATATATTTT. Encoded protein: CASSLQPGQRNTIYF.

This clonotype was observed a few times. The V call is TRBV27, the J call TRBJ2-1; tentative D call: TRBD2 (6 bases). The V and J ends lost 5 bases and 10 bases respectively, with 15 bases between them. CDR3 length equals 13 residues. CDR1 is MNHEY, CDR2 SMNVEV, per germline (reference sequence). The CDR3 DNA reads TGTGCCAGCAGTCGGGGGTCGCCCAGGGAGCAGTTCTTC. Protein product: CASSRGSPREQFF.

V is TRBV27 and J is TRBJ1-5, with 7 bases fitting TRBD1. V trimming: 6 bases; J trimming: 4 bases; junction bases outside the gene matches: 6. CDR3 size: 14 residues. Germline V CDR1 and CDR2: MNHEY, SMNVEV (reference sequence). CDR3 loop: CASRETGRNQPQHF. CDR3 bases: TGTGCCAGCAGGGAGACAGGGAGGAATCAGCCCCAGCATTTT.

This clonotype was seen a few times. The chain employs TRBV20-1 and TRBJ2-5; D possibly corresponds to TRBD1 (6 bases). CDR3 length: 17 amino acids. Trimming left V 2 bases short and J 4 bases short, with 23 bases between. Germline loops: CDR1 DFQATT, CDR2 SNEGSKA (reference sequence). CDR3 sequence reads: CSARPPHTQGTGETQYF. CDR3 DNA sequence: TGCAGTGCTAGACCCCCTCATACACAGGGAACGGGAGAGACCCAGTACTTC.

The chain has TRBV20-1 and TRBJ1-6; 8 bases are shared with TRBD1. Per the germline V gene, CDR1 is DFQATT and CDR2 is SNEGSKA (reference sequence). V dropped 5 bases and J dropped 7; count of bases not matched to a gene: 7. This CDR3 region has 14 residues. The CDR3 bases are TGCAGTGCTTTTAGACAGGGGAGCAATTCACCCCTCCACTTT. The encoded protein is CSAFRQGSNSPLHF.